This record looks at one T cell receptor (beta chain) sequence and its context. The germline V gene encodes CDR1 MGHRA and CDR2 YSYEKL. CDR3 length: 15 amino acids. The V and J ends lost 1 base and 7 bases respectively, with 14 bases between them. Primers: 60 Vbeta forward and 13 Jbeta reverse. Clones were sequenced by immunoSEQ multiplex PCR, and TCRdb holds only the in-frame ones, with some missing. The sample totals around 140,000 clones. This specimen comes from a study of cytomegalovirus exposure and HLA in healthy donors. Sample: PBMCs. This sequence was found in a woman aged 50 to 65 in good health and CMV-seronegative. The gene calls are TRBV4-1 and TRBJ2-1, with no clear D. The CDR3 DNA reads TGCGCCAGCAGCCAAGTAACTACTGCGAGGAATGAGCAGTTCTTC. This translates into CASSQVTTARNEQFF.